This is a list of T cell receptor beta chains from one sample in a study of graft-versus-host responses after intestinal transplantation. TCRdb keeps only in-frame clones here, not all; method: immunoSEQ multiplex PCR. Among about 43,000 clones listed, about 95% were seen once. This specimen was PBMCs, taken more than 310 days after intestinal transplant. All receptors come from a human patient who received an intestinal transplant, so some T cells may come from the graft donor. The CDR3 runs from the conserved cysteine through the conserved F or W. Fields, in order: clone size, D gene, V gene, J gene, CDR3 length, CDR3 protein, CDR3 DNA. D genes are given only for firm matches. Expanded clones get a size class; other rows say once, few or many, or leave the size out.

size: .
D: .
V: TRBV7-6
J: TRBJ2-7
length: 15
CDR3: CASSLEGERGYEQYF
DNA: TGTGCCAGCAGCTTAGAGGGGGAACGCGGTTACGAGCAGTACTTC

size: .
D: .
V: TRBV7-3
J: TRBJ2-1
length: 14
CDR3: CASSFSGDYNEQFF
DNA: TGTGCCAGCAGCTTCTCCGGGGACTACAATGAGCAGTTCTTC

size: .
D: .
V: TRBV18
J: TRBJ2-2
length: 16
CDR3: CASSARQPANTGELFF
DNA: TGTGCCAGCTCGGCAAGACAGCCCGCGAACACCGGGGAGCTGTTTTTT

size: .
D: .
V: TRBV6-5
J: TRBJ2-7
length: 13
CDR3: CASSAGDTPQRYF
DNA: TGTGCCAGCAGTGCGGGGGACACCCCGCAGCGGTACTTC

size: .
D: .
V: TRBV5-1
J: TRBJ2-7
length: 15
CDR3: CASSWGDLGAYEQYF
DNA: TGCGCCAGCAGCTGGGGGGACCTTGGGGCCTACGAGCAGTACTTC

size: .
D: .
V: TRBV7-2
J: TRBJ1-2
length: 15
CDR3: CASVRVVQGVYGYTF
DNA: TGTGCCAGCGTGAGGGTGGTACAGGGAGTTTATGGCTACACCTTC

size: few
D: TRBD1
V: TRBV5-1
J: TRBJ1-1
length: 15
CDR3: CASSPLTGGNTEAFF
DNA: TGCGCCAGCAGCCCATTGACAGGGGGGAACACTGAAGCTTTCTTT

size: .
D: .
V: TRBV30
J: TRBJ2-1
length: 15
CDR3: CAWSVLSGNYNEQFF
DNA: TGTGCCTGGAGTGTCTTGAGCGGAAACTACAATGAGCAGTTCTTC

size: once
D: .
V: TRBV27
J: TRBJ2-1
length: 13
CDR3: CASSEERASYQFF
DNA: TGTGCCAGCAGTGAGGAACGGGCCTCCTACCAGTTCTTC

size: few
D: .
V: TRBV6-1
J: TRBJ2-1
length: 16
CDR3: CASSEATTGSYNEQFF
DNA: TGTGCCAGCAGTGAAGCGACGACAGGATCGTACAATGAGCAGTTCTTC

size: .
D: TRBD1
V: TRBV19
J: TRBJ2-1
length: 14
CDR3: CASSTEQGRNEQFF
DNA: TGTGCCAGTAGTACTGAACAGGGGCGCAATGAGCAGTTCTTC

size: .
D: .
V: TRBV11-2
J: TRBJ1-2
length: 14
CDR3: CASSLEALQGPDTF
DNA: TGTGCCAGCAGCTTAGAAGCCCTACAGGGTCCAGACACCTTC

size: .
D: .
V: TRBV12-5
J: TRBJ2-1
length: 16
CDR3: CASGLVMSSSYNEQFF
DNA: TGTGCTAGTGGTTTGGTAATGAGTAGCTCCTACAATGAGCAGTTCTTC

size: .
D: .
V: TRBV5-1
J: TRBJ2-5
length: 14
CDR3: CASSLAAARETQYF
DNA: TGCGCCAGCAGCTTGGCCGCAGCTCGTGAGACCCAGTACTTC

size: .
D: .
V: TRBV7-9
J: TRBJ2-7
length: 14
CDR3: CASTNGWLYYEQYF
DNA: TGTGCCAGCACGAATGGTTGGCTTTACTACGAGCAGTACTTC

size: .
D: TRBD1
V: TRBV19
J: TRBJ2-7
length: 14
CDR3: CASRKRDRAYEQYF
DNA: TGTGCCAGTAGGAAAAGGGACAGGGCCTACGAGCAGTACTTC

size: .
D: TRBD1
V: TRBV19
J: TRBJ1-2
length: 16
CDR3: CASSISTGVYVGGYTF
DNA: TGTGCCAGTAGCATTAGCACAGGGGTATACGTCGGGGGCTACACCTTC

size: .
D: .
V: TRBV11-3
J: TRBJ2-5
length: 16
CDR3: CASSFSSGAGQETQYF
DNA: TGTGCCAGCAGCTTTTCGAGCGGAGCGGGCCAAGAGACCCAGTACTTC

size: .
D: .
V: TRBV2
J: TRBJ2-7
length: 13
CDR3: CASRQTGRYEQYF
DNA: TGTGCCAGCAGACAAACAGGGAGATACGAGCAGTACTTC

size: .
D: .
V: TRBV28
J: TRBJ1-1
length: 18
CDR3: CASSLVVGRPLLNTEAFF
DNA: TGTGCCAGCAGTTTAGTCGTCGGACGGCCGCTCCTGAACACTGAAGCTTTCTTT

size: .
D: TRBD2
V: TRBV9
J: TRBJ2-3
length: 19
CDR3: CASSVAPFIAGGWPDTQYF
DNA: TGTGCCAGCAGCGTAGCCCCATTTATAGCGGGAGGCTGGCCAGATACGCAGTATTTT

size: .
D: .
V: TRBV29-1
J: TRBJ1-1
length: 13
CDR3: CSVGYRENTEAFF
DNA: TGCAGCGTTGGGTATCGGGAGAACACTGAAGCTTTCTTT

size: once
D: .
V: TRBV11-2
J: TRBJ2-7
length: 16
CDR3: CASSPTLLDLTYEQYF
DNA: TGTGCCAGCAGCCCAACTCTACTAGACTTAACCTACGAGCAGTACTTC

size: .
D: .
V: TRBV19
J: TRBJ2-5
length: 14
CDR3: CASSIEAQVETQYF
DNA: TGTGCCAGTAGTATAGAGGCCCAGGTAGAAACCCAGTACTTC

size: .
D: .
V: TRBV5-1
J: TRBJ2-7
length: 14
CDR3: CASSPGRGIYEQYF
DNA: TGCGCCAGCAGCCCCGGACGGGGAATCTACGAGCAGTACTTC

size: few
D: .
V: TRBV18
J: TRBJ2-7
length: 12
CDR3: CASSPPMGEQYF
DNA: TGTGCCAGCTCACCACCGATGGGCGAGCAGTACTTC

size: .
D: .
V: TRBV6-6
J: TRBJ2-7
length: 13
CDR3: CASSAEGDYEQYF
DNA: TGTGCCAGCAGTGCCGAAGGGGACTACGAGCAGTACTTC

size: .
D: .
V: TRBV6-5
J: TRBJ1-4
length: 14
CDR3: CASSYLVRDEKLFF
DNA: TGTGCCAGCAGTTACTTAGTCAGGGATGAAAAACTGTTTTTT

size: .
D: .
V: TRBV7-7
J: TRBJ2-2
length: 17
CDR3: CASSLGFRQANTGELFF
DNA: TGTGCCAGCAGCTTAGGGTTCCGGCAGGCGAACACCGGGGAGCTGTTTTTT